One and the same sample provided the 6 T cell receptor beta chains below, sequenced in a study of regulatory T cells in long-lasting Graves disease. Noted time point: persistent/refractory GD, antithyroid drugs over 5 years with positive TRAb. Extracted RNA from PBMCs served as the source of the TCR library. Investigators prepared the TCR beta libraries by applying iRepertoire HTBI primers and Arm-PCR of CDR3 regions. TCRdb fed the multiplex PCR reads into MiXCR, producing one record per CDR3 protein. The sample shows about 660,000 distinct CDR3 sequences, 25% to 35% of them seen only once. The sequencing used peripheral blood mononuclear cells (PBMCs), collected when the disease was refractory, from a patient treated with antithyroid drugs. The receptors derive from a female donor with Graves disease.

This CDR3 reads CASSNRGTENSPLHF. The CDR3 DNA is TGTGCCAGCAGCAACCGCGGGACAGAGAATTCACCCCTCCACTTT. The chain employs TRBV11-2 and TRBJ1-6; TRBD1 matches 7 bases. The CDR3 loop spans 15 amino acids. The V segment lost 5 bases and the J segment 7 bases; nucleotides outside the gene matches: 8. In germline, CDR1 is SGHAT, CDR2 FQNNGV.

The rearrangement uses TRBV6-5 and TRBJ1-1, with D possibly matching TRBD1 (5 bases). Per the germline V gene, CDR1 is MNHEY and CDR2 is SVGAGI. V lost 2 bases, J lost 3 bases, and 10 bases lay in between. CDR3 size: 14 residues. CDR3 in amino acids: CASSYAIRDTEAFF. In nucleotides, the CDR3 is TGTGCCAGCAGTTACGCTATCAGGGACACTGAAGCTTTCTTT.

This clonotype came up a few times. This chain uses TRBV7-3 with TRBJ2-5; D gene ambiguous. Germline V gene data show CDR1 as SGHTA and CDR2 as FQGTGA. The CDR3 sequence is 14 residues long. The V and J ends lost 3 bases and 5 bases respectively, with 13 bases between them. The CDR3 DNA follows: TGTGCCAGCAGCTTTAGCAGTCCTGGGGAGACCCAGTACTTC. This gives the protein CASSFSSPGETQYF.

The chain employs TRBV5-4 and TRBJ1-1, with D hard to call. V lost 4 bases, J lost 0 bases, and 13 bases lay in between. The CDR3 spans 15 residues. The germline V gene has CDR1 SGHNT and CDR2 YYREEE (reference sequence). CDR3 sequence (DNA): TGTGCCAGCAGCCCTCCTGGGCGGATGAACACTGAAGCTTTCTTT. It encodes CASSPPGRMNTEAFF.

This clonotype was observed many times. The chain couples TRBV12-3 or TRBV12-4 to TRBJ1-2, with D unclear. This CDR3 spans 15 amino acids. V was trimmed by 1 base and J by 2 bases, leaving 11 bases between them. This CDR3 reads CASSLGEPWNYGYTF. CDR3 nucleotides: TGTGCCAGCAGTTTAGGGGAGCCTTGGAACTATGGCTACACCTTC.

V gene TRBV15 combines with J gene TRBJ1-1, with D tentatively TRBD1 (5 bases). Trimming shortened V by 1 base and J by 0 bases, and 9 bases separated the two germline ends. Germline CDR1 reads LNHNV; CDR2 reads YYDKDF (reference sequence). This CDR3 comprises 15 residues. CDR3 sequence: CATSRGEGVNTEAFF. DNA of the CDR3: TGTGCCACCAGCAGAGGCGAAGGGGTGAACACTGAAGCTTTCTTT.